These 21 T cell receptor beta chains share one sample of origin, sequenced in a study of T cells in Graves' hyperthyroidism and ophthalmopathy. Amplified TCR beta CDR3 regions came from RNA transcripts. First-round RT-PCR with HTBI primers amplified the TCR CDR3 region. TCRdb used MiXCR to reprocess the multiplex PCR reads, holding one entry per CDR3 protein. This table holds a few hundred thousand distinct CDR3 sequences, roughly 20% found once. Source material: blood. These receptor sequences come from a woman aged 45 to 65 with Graves' hyperthyroidism.

This clonotype was observed many times. The rearrangement uses TRBV20-1 and TRBJ2-7; no clear D gene. V lost 3 bases, J lost 0 bases, and 9 bases lay in between. Germline values: CDR1 DFQATT, CDR2 SNEGSKA (reference sequence). The CDR3 extends over 13 amino acids. The CDR3 nucleotides read TGCAGTGCTAGGAGGCAGTCCTCCTACGAGCAGTACTTC. Translating gives CSARRQSSYEQYF.

This clonotype was counted a few times. The rearrangement joins TRBV7-2 to TRBJ1-2, with a possible D match to TRBD1 (5 bases). With 3 bases removed from V and 4 bases from J, the gap between germline ends came to 12 bases. The CDR3 sequence is 14 residues long. Germline V gene sequence: CDR1 SGHTA, CDR2 FQGNSA. DNA for the CDR3: TGTGCCAGCAGCTTGGAAGACAGCGGCTATGGCTACACCTTC. It codes for CASSLEDSGYGYTF.

DNA of the CDR3: TGCGCCAGCAGCTTGGGGTTCCTAGCGGACCAGTTTTCTCAGTATTTT. Translation: CASSLGFLADQFSQYF. The genes are TRBV5-1 and TRBJ2-3; TRBD2 matches 7 bases. V shed 0 bases, J shed 12 bases, and the junction held 16 bases outside the gene matches. The germline CDR1 and CDR2 sequences are SGHRS and YFSETQ. The CDR3 covers 16 residues.

The J gene is TRBJ2-1, the V gene TRBV28; D uncertain. The germline V gene encodes CDR1 MDHEN and CDR2 SYDVKM. V was shortened by 3 bases and J by 4 bases, with 7 bases between the two germline ends. The CDR3 has 13 residues. The CDR3 bases are TGTGCCAGCAGTTTGGGGAAATACAATGAGCAGTTCTTC. Protein sequence: CASSLGKYNEQFF.

This clonotype showed up many times. V and J are TRBV7-9 and TRBJ2-5; a weak D match, TRBD1 (5 bases). The CDR3 has 12 residues. CDR1 is SEHNR and CDR2 is FQNEAQ in the germline V gene (reference sequence). Between the trimmed V and J ends, which lost 5 bases and 10 bases, there was a span of 14 bases. The CDR3 is CASSKVQGGQYF. CDR3 nucleotides: TGTGCCAGCAGCAAAGTTCAGGGTGGCCAGTACTTC.

The DNA of the CDR3 is TGTGCCAGCAGAATCCTAGCGGGAAGGACTGAGCAGTTCTTC. This codes for CASRILAGRTEQFF. The chain is built from TRBV5-5 and TRBJ2-1, with 9 bases aligning to TRBD2. The germline V gene has CDR1 SGHKS and CDR2 YYEKEE (reference sequence). This CDR3 spans 14 amino acids. V shed 5 bases, J shed 9 bases, and the junction held 9 bases outside the gene matches.

The rearrangement uses TRBV7-2 and TRBJ2-3; D is undetermined. Trimming left V 0 bases short and J 8 bases short, with 9 bases between. The germline gives CDR1 SGHTA, CDR2 FQGNSA. The CDR3 spans 13 residues. The CDR3 bases are TGTGCCAGCAGCTTAGCGATGTTGGGTACGCAGTATTTT. Encoded protein: CASSLAMLGTQYF.

J is TRBJ1-1 and V is TRBV20-1, with 7 bases matching TRBD1. Losses at the gene ends were 7 bases for V and 1 base for J; bases not matched to a gene: 9. This CDR3 comprises 14 residues. CDR1 and CDR2 from the germline V gene are DFQATT and SNEGSKA (reference sequence). In nucleotides, the CDR3 is TGCAGTGTCCGACAGGGCGAGGGGAACACTGAAGCTTTCTTT. Translated, it gives CSVRQGEGNTEAFF.

This clonotype appeared a few times. A clone one base away is much larger, so this may be a read error. The rearrangement joins TRBV7-3 to TRBJ2-3, with D unresolved. CDR1 is SGHTA, CDR2 FQGTGA, per germline. This CDR3 is built from 14 residues. V was shortened by 0 bases and J by 0 bases, with 4 bases between the two germline ends. The CDR3 spells CASSLTKSTDTQYF. CDR3 nucleotides: TGTGCCAGCAGCTTAACGAAGAGCACAGATACGCAGTATTTT.

This clonotype turned up a few times. The chain combines TRBV15 with TRBJ2-1, with 7 bases lining up with TRBD1. CDR3 length: 17 amino acids. J lost 15 bases, V lost 2 bases, and 22 bases had no gene match. Germline V gives CDR1 LNHNV, CDR2 YYDKDF (reference sequence). The CDR3 bases are TGTGCCACCAGCAGATCCGTCGGCGAAGACAGGGTACCCTCCCCGTTCTTC. Residues: CATSRSVGEDRVPSPFF.

The genes are TRBV5-1 and TRBJ1-2; 9 positions agree with TRBD1. This CDR3 is 14 amino acids long. Germline CDR1 is SGHRS and CDR2 is YFSETQ. V dropped 0 bases and J dropped 7; count of bases not matched to a gene: 4. This chain's CDR3 is CASSLDRGQRGYTF. In nucleotides, the CDR3 is TGCGCCAGCAGCTTGGACAGGGGGCAACGTGGCTACACCTTC.

The sample holds many counts of this clonotype. The V and J genes are TRBV3-1 and TRBJ2-5; unclear D gene. Deletions cut 1 base from V and 11 bases from J, with 8 bases between. This CDR3 region has 11 residues. Per germline, CDR1 LGHDT and CDR2 YNNKEL (reference sequence). CDR3 protein: CASSQVGVQYF. DNA of the CDR3: TGTGCCAGCAGCCAAGTGGGCGTTCAGTACTTC.

This chain uses TRBV19 with TRBJ1-5; D gene ambiguous. This CDR3 has 12 residues. Germline CDR1 is LNHDA and CDR2 is SQIVND (reference sequence). The ends were cut back, 7 bases at V and 2 bases at J, with 6 bases in the middle. The CDR3 sequence is CASNARNQPQHF. The DNA of the CDR3 is TGTGCCAGTAATGCGCGCAATCAGCCCCAGCATTTT.

This clonotype came up many times. This chain uses TRBV3-1 with TRBJ1-2; 7 positions match TRBD1. Unmatched junction bases numbered 3, after V lost 4 bases and J lost 7 bases. This CDR3 comprises 12 residues. Germline CDR1 and CDR2: LGHDT and YNNKEL (reference sequence). The CDR3 reads CASSRQGGGYTF. CDR3 bases: TGTGCCAGCAGCCGACAGGGCGGTGGCTACACCTTC.

This clonotype showed up just a few times. The chain employs TRBV24-1 and TRBJ2-2; D remains ambiguous. V lost 3 bases, J lost 4 bases, and 14 bases lay in between. The germline CDR1 and CDR2 sequences are KGHDR and SFDVKD. The CDR3 has 16 amino acids. CDR3 region: CATSDSVGQPTGELFF. The CDR3 nucleotides are TGTGCCACCAGTGATAGCGTGGGCCAACCCACCGGGGAGCTGTTTTTT.

V gene TRBV20-1 combines with J gene TRBJ2-5; 8 positions match TRBD2. V lost 3 bases and J lost 4; bases outside the gene matches: 10. The CDR3 length is 15 residues. Germline CDR1 DFQATT, CDR2 SNEGSKA (reference sequence). The CDR3 reads CSASKDSGTVETQYF. The CDR3 bases are TGCAGTGCTAGCAAGGATAGCGGGACCGTAGAGACCCAGTACTTC.

This CDR3 is CSAPRTEAFF. CDR3 bases: TGCAGTGCCCCGCGAACTGAAGCTTTCTTT. The chain has TRBV20-1 and TRBJ1-1; D remains ambiguous. Germline CDR1 DFQATT, CDR2 SNEGSKA (reference sequence). Trimming shortened V by 6 bases and J by 5 bases, and 7 bases separated the two germline ends. This CDR3 contains 10 residues.

There are a few counts of this clonotype. This chain links TRBV27 with TRBJ2-5, with 11 bases identical to TRBD2. This CDR3 region has 16 residues. Per the germline V gene, CDR1 is MNHEY and CDR2 is SMNVEV (reference sequence). With V trimmed by 5 bases and J by 5 bases, 10 bases remained unmatched. For the CDR3, the DNA is TGTGCCAGCAGTCCCTTGATAGCGGGAGGGTCGGAGACCCAGTACTTC. Its protein product is CASSPLIAGGSETQYF.

This clonotype was seen many times. The rearrangement joins TRBV2 to TRBJ1-1; D possibly corresponds to TRBD1 (5 bases). CDR3 length equals 15 residues. V lost 3 bases, J lost 1 base, and 12 bases lay in between. Per the germline V gene, CDR1 is SNHLY and CDR2 is FYNNEI. CDR3 nucleotide sequence: TGTGCCAGCAGTGACCCCAGGGCTTCGAACACTGAAGCTTTCTTT. It translates to CASSDPRASNTEAFF.

CDR3 in amino acids: CSSELNPTGGDGYTF. The CDR3 DNA sequence: TGCAGCTCCGAACTCAACCCAACAGGGGGGGATGGCTACACCTTC. V gene TRBV29-1 combines with J gene TRBJ1-2; TRBD1 matches at 8 bases. Germline V gene data show CDR1 as SQVTM and CDR2 as ANQGSEA. This CDR3 is built from 15 residues. V lost 8 bases, J lost 6 bases, and 17 bases stayed unmatched.

This clonotype was detected ten times or more. The chain joins TRBV12-3 or TRBV12-4 to TRBJ2-3; no definite D call. This CDR3 region has 14 residues. The V and J ends lost 6 bases and 2 bases respectively, with 12 bases between them. The CDR3, as DNA: TGTGCCAGCAGCCTCCAGGAGAACACAGATACGCAGTATTTT. Protein sequence: CASSLQENTDTQYF.